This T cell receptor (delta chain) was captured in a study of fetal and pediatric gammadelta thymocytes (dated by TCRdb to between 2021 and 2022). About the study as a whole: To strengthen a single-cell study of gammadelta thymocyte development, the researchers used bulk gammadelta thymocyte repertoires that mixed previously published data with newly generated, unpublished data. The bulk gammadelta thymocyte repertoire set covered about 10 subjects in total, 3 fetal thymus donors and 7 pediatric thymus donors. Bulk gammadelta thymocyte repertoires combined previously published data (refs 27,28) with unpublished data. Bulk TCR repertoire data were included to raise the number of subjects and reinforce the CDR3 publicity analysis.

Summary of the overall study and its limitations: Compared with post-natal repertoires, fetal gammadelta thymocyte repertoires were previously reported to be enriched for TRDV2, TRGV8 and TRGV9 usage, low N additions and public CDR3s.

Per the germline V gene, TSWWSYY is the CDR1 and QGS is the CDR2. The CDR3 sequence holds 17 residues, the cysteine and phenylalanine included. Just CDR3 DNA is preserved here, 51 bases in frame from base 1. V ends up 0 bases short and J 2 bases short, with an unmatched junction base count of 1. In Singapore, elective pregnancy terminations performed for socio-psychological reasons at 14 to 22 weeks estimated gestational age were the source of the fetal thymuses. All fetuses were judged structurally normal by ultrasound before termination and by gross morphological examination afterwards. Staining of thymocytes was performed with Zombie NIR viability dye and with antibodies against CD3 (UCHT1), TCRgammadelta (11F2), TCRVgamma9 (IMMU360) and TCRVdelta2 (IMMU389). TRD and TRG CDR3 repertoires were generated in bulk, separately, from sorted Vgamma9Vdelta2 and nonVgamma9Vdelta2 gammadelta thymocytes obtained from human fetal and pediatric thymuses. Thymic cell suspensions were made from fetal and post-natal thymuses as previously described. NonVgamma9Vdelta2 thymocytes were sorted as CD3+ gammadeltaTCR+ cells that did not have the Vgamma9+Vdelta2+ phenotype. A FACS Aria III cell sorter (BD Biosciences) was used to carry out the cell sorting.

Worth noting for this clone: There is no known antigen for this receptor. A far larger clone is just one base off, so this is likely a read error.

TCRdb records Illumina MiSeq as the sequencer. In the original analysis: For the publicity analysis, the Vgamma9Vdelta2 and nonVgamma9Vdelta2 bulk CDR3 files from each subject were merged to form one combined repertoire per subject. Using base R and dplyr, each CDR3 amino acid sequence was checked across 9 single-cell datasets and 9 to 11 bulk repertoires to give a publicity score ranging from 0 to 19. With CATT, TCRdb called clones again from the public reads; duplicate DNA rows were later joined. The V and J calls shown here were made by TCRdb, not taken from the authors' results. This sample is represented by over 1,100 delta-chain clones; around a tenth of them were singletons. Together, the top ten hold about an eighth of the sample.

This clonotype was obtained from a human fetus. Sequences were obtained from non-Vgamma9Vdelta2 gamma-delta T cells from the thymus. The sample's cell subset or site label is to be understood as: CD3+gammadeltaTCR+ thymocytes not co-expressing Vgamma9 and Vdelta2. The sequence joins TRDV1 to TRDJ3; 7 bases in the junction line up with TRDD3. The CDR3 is CALGELGDPWDTRQMFF. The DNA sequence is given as TGTGCTCTTGGGGAACTGGGGGATCCCTGGGACACCCGACAGATGTTTTTC.